This entry describes one TCR beta chain. The antigen remains unidentified. Using immunoSEQ multiplex PCR, the repertoire was profiled, and TCRdb retains in-frame clones only, with some absent. The sample has around 50,000 clones; roughly nine tenths are singletons. Related graft donors supplied nonmyeloablative bone marrow transplants, and mixed chimerism was transient. This sample is drawn from a study of Tregs in tolerant kidney transplant recipients. Whole-study findings and limits: Biological reproducibility was not directly addressed in this study. Activated donor B cell expansion appeared to reveal the most relevant donor-specific TCRbeta repertoire.

Trimming pared 3 bases from V and 4 bases from J, leaving 17 bases between. The germline V gene encodes CDR1 SGHDN and CDR2 FVKESK. The CDR3 is 16 residues long. This receptor was obtained from a human patient who received a combined kidney and bone marrow transplant. Part of the T cells may come from the graft donor. The rearrangement links TRBV14 to TRBJ2-3, with TRBD2 as a possible D gene (6 bases). This sample comprised CD8+ T cells from blood (PBMCs), obtained 24 months after the transplant. Here the CDR3 reads CASSQWEVLLADTQYF. The CDR3 coding sequence is TGTGCCAGCAGCCAGTGGGAGGTACTCCTTGCAGATACGCAGTATTTT.